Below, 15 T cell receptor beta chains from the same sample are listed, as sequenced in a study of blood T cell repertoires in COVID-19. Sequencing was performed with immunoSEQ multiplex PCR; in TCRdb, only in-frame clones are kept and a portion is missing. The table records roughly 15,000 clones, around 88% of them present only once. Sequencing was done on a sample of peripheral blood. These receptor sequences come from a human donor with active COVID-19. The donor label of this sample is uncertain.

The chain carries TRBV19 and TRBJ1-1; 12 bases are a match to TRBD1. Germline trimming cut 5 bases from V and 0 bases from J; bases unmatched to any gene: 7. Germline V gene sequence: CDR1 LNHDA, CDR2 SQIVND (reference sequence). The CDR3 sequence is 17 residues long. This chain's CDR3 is CASSLTRDRGLNTEAFF. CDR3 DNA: TGTGCCAGTAGTCTCACCAGGGACAGGGGGCTGAACACTGAAGCTTTCTTT.

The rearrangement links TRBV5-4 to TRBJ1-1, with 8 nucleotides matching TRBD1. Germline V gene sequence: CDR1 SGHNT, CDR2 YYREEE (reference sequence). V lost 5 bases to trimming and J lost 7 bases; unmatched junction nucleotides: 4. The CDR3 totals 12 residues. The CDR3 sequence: CASRIGQGEAFF. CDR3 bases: TGTGCCAGCAGGATTGGACAGGGTGAAGCTTTCTTT.

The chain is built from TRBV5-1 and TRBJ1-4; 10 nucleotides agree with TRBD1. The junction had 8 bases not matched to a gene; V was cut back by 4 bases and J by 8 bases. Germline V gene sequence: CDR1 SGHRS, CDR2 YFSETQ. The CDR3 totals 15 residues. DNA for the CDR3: TGCGCCAGCAGCCCACGGACAGGGGGAAGGGAAAAACTGTTTTTT. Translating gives CASSPRTGGREKLFF. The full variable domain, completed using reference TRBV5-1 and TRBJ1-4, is KAGVTQTPRYLIKTRGQQVTLSCSPISGHRSVSWYQQTPGQGLQFLFEYFSETQRNKGNFPGRFSGRQFSNSRSEMNVSTLELGDSALYLCASSPRTGGREKLFFGSGTQLSVL.

The CDR3 is CASRRTGQAASPLHF. The CDR3 DNA sequence: TGTGCCAGCAGAAGAACGGGACAGGCGGCTTCACCCCTCCACTTT. This chain connects TRBV6-5 to TRBJ1-6; 8 bases are shared with TRBD1. The CDR3 length is 15 residues. V shed 6 bases, J shed 9 bases, and the junction held 10 bases outside the gene matches. Germline values: CDR1 MNHEY, CDR2 SVGAGI.

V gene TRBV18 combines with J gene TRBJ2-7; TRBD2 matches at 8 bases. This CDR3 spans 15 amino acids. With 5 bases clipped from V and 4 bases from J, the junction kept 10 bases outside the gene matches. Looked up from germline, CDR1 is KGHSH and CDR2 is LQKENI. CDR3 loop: CASSESGSSMYEQYF. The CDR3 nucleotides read TGTGCCAGCTCAGAGAGCGGGAGCAGTATGTACGAGCAGTACTTC.

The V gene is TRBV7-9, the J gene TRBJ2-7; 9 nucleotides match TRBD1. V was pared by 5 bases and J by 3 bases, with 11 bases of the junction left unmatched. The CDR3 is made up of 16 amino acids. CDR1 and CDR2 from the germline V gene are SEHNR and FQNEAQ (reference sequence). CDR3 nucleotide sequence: TGTGCCAGCAGCCCTCGCACGGGACAGGGTGTCTACGAGCAGTACTTC. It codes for CASSPRTGQGVYEQYF.

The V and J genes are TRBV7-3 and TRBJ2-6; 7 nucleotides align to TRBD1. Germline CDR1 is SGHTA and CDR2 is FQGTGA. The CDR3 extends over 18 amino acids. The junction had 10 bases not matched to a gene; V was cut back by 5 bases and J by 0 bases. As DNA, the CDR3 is TGTGCCAGCAGCCAGGGGACAGCGAAATTCTCTGGGGCCAACGTCCTGACTTTC. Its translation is CASSQGTAKFSGANVLTF.

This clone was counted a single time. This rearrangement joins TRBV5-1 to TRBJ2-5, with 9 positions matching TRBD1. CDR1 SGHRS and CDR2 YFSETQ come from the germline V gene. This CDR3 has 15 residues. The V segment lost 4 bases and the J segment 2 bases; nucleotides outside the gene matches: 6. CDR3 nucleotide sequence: TGCGCCAGCAGCCCCGGACAGGGGATGCAAGAGACCCAGTACTTC. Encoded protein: CASSPGQGMQETQYF.

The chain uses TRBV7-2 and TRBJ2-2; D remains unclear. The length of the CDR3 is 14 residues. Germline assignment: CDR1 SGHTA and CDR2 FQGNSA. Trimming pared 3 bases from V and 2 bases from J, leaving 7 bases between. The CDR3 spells CASSFLTNTGELFF. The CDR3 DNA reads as TGTGCCAGCAGCTTCTTAACAAACACCGGGGAGCTGTTTTTT.

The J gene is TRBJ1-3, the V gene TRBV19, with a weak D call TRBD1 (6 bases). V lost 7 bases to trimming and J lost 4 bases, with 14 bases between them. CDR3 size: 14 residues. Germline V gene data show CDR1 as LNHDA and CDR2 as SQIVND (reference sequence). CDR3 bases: TGTGCCAGTAAAGTTCCGGGGACAGGAAACACCATATATTTT. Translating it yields CASKVPGTGNTIYF.

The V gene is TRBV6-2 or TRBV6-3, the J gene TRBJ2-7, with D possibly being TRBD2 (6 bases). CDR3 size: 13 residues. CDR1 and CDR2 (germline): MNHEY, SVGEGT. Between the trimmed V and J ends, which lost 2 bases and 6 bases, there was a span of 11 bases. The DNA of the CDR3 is TGTGCCAGCAGTTACCGGGACTCCCGCGAGCAGTACTTC. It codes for CASSYRDSREQYF.

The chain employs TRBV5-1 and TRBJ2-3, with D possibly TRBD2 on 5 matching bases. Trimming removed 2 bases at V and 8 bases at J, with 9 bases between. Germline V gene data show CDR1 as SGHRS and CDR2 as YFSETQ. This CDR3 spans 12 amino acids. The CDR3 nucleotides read TGCGCCAGCAGCTTTGAGGGCGCTACGCAGTATTTT. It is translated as CASSFEGATQYF.

The CDR3 bases are TGTGCCAGCAGTGACAGGTCAACCTACGAGCAGTACTTC. This codes for CASSDRSTYEQYF. The rearrangement uses TRBV28 and TRBJ2-7; possible D gene TRBD1, 6 bases. Germline values: CDR1 MDHEN, CDR2 SYDVKM. CDR3 length: 13 residues. Deletions cut 5 bases from V and 2 bases from J, with 10 bases between.

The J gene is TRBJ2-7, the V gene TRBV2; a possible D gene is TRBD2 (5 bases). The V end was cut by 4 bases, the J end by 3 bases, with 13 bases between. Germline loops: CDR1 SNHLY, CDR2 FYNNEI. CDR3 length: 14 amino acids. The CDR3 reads CASSVVAAGYEQYF. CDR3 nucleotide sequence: TGTGCCAGCAGTGTTGTTGCGGCGGGCTACGAGCAGTACTTC.

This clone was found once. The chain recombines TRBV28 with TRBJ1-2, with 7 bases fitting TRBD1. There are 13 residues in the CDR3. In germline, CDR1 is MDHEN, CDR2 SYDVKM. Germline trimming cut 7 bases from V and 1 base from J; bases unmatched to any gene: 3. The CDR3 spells CASTSGGNYGYTF. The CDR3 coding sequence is TGTGCCAGCACTTCAGGGGGTAACTATGGCTACACCTTC.